Detailed here is one TCR beta chain. Its antigen remains unknown. This clone may be a read error of a much larger clone one base away. The entry originates in a study of cytomegalovirus exposure and HLA in healthy donors. Regarding the study as a whole: Generally TCR sequences proved uncommon, though certain public TCRs appeared in numerous donors.

Germline values: CDR1 MDHEN, CDR2 SYDVKM. This CDR3 spans 14 amino acids. The V and J ends lost 7 bases and 6 bases, in that order; junction bases with no gene match: 4. Profiling relied on immunoSEQ multiplex PCR, and the TCRdb table lists in-frame clones only, not all of them. The sample lists 150,000 to 200,000 clones, approximately 84% seen once, with roughly 7% in the top ten. V usage is TRBV28 and J usage is TRBJ2-1; TRBD2 aligns across 12 bases. The receptor was derived from a man between 18 and 29 years old in good health and CMV-seropositive. Source material: PBMCs. Written as DNA, the CDR3 is TGTGCCAGCACCCGACTAGCGGGAGCCAATGAGCAGTTCTTC. Its translation is CASTRLAGANEQFF.